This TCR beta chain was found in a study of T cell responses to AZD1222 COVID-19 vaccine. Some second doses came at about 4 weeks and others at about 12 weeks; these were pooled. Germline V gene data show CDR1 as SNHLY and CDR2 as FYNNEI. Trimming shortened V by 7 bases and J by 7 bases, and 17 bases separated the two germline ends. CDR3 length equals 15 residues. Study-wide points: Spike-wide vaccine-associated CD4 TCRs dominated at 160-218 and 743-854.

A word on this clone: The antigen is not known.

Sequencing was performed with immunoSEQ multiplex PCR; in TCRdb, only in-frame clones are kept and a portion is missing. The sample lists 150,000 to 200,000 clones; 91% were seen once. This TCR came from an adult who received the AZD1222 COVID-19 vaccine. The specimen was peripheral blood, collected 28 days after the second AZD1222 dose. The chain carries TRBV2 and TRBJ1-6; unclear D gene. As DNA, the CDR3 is TGTGCCAGCATCCAGGACTTGGGAGTAAATTCACCCCTCCACTTT. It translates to CASIQDLGVNSPLHF.